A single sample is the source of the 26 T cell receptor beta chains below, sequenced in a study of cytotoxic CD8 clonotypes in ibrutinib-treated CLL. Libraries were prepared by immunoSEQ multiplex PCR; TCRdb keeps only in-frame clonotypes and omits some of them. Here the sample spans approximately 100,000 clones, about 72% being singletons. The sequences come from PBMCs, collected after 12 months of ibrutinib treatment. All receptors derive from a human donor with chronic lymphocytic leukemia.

CDR3 DNA: TGTGCCAGCAGACCCCGACCGGGACAAAATACCGGGGAGCTGTTTTTT. As protein: CASRPRPGQNTGELFF. The chain employs TRBV27 and TRBJ2-2; possible D gene TRBD1, 6 bases. Germline CDR1 reads MNHEY; CDR2 reads SMNVEV (reference sequence). Between the trimmed V and J ends, which lost 6 bases and 5 bases, there was a span of 19 bases. The CDR3 consists of 16 residues.

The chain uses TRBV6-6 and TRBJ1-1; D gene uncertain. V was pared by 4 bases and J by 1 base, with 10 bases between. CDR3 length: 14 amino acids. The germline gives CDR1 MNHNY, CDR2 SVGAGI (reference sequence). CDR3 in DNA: TGTGCCAGCAGTTCGTCGTCCCAGAACACTGAAGCTTTCTTT. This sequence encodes CASSSSSQNTEAFF.

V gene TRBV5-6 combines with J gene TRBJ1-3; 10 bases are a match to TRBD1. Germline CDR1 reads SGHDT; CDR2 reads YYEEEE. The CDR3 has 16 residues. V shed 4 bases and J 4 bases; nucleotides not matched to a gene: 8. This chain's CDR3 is CASSPDRGSWGNTIYF. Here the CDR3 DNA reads TGTGCCAGCAGCCCGGACAGGGGGTCGTGGGGAAACACCATATATTTT. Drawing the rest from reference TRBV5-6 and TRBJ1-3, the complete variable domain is DAGVTQSPTHLIKTRGQQVTLRCSPKSGHDTVSWYQQALGQGPQFIFQYYEEEERQRGNFPDRFSGHQFPNYSSELNVNALLLGDSALYLCASSPDRGSWGNTIYFGEGSWLTVV.

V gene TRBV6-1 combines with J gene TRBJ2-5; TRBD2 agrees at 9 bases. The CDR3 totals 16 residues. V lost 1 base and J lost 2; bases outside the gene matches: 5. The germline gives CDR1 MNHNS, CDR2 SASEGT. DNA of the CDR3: TGTGCCAGCAGTGAAGAACGCGGGGGGGCGCAAGAGACCCAGTACTTC. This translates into CASSEERGGAQETQYF.

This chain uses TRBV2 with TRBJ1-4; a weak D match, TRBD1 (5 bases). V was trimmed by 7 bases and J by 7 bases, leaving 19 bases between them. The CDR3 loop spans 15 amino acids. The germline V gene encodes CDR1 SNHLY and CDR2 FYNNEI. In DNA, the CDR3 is TGTGCCAGCAAACCAACCGGGACCCCAGGTGAAAAACTGTTTTTT. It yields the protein CASKPTGTPGEKLFF. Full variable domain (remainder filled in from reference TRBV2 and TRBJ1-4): EPEVTQTPSHQVTQMGQEVILRCVPISNHLYFYWYRQILGQKVEFLVSFYNNEISEKSEIFDDQFSVERPDGSNFTLKIRSTKLEDSAMYFCASKPTGTPGEKLFFGSGTQLSVL.

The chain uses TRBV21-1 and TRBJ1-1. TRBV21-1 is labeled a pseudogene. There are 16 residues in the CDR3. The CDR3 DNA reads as TGTGCCAGCAGCAAAGATAGGCCGGGGAGAAATTCTGAAGCTTTCTTT. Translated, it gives CASSKDRPGRNSEAFF.

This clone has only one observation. The CDR3 nucleotides are TGTGCCAGCAGCTTGGAAAGCGGGAACACTGAAGCTTTCTTT. This codes for CASSLESGNTEAFF. The chain joins TRBV5-4 to TRBJ1-1, with D unclear. Germline V gives CDR1 SGHNT, CDR2 YYREEE (reference sequence). The CDR3 is made up of 14 amino acids. Deletions cut 0 bases from V and 1 base from J, with 7 bases between.

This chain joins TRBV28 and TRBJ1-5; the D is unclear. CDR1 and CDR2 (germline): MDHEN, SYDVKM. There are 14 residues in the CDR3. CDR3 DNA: TGTTCATCAGAGGGCTCGGGCCGCAATCAGCCCCAGCATTTT. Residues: CSSEGSGRNQPQHF.

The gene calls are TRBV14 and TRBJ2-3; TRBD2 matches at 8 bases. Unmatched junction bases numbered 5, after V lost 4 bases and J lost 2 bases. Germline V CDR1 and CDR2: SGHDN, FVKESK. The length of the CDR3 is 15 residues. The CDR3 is CASSRVLAVTDTQYF. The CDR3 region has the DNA TGTGCCAGCAGCCGAGTACTAGCGGTCACAGATACGCAGTATTTT.

As DNA, the CDR3 is TGCAGCGCTATACGGGGCCGAGACTTTGAAGCTTTCTTT. Translation gives CSAIRGRDFEAFF. The V and J genes are TRBV29-1 and TRBJ1-1, with a possible D match to TRBD1 (5 bases). The CDR3 extends over 13 amino acids. Trimming removed 7 bases at V and 7 bases at J, with 19 bases between. Germline V CDR1 and CDR2: SQVTM, ANQGSEA.

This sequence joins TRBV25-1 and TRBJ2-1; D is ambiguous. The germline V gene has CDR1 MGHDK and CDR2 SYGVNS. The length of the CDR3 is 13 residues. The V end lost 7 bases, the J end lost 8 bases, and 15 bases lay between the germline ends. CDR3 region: CASNEEPRDEQFF. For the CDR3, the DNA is TGTGCCAGCAATGAGGAACCGCGCGATGAGCAGTTCTTC.

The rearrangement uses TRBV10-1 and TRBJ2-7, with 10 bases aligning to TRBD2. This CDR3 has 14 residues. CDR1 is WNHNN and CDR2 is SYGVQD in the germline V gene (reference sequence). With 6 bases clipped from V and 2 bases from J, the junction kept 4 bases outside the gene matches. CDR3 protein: CASSLLAGPYEQYF. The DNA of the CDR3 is TGCGCCAGCAGCCTACTAGCGGGGCCCTACGAGCAGTACTTC.

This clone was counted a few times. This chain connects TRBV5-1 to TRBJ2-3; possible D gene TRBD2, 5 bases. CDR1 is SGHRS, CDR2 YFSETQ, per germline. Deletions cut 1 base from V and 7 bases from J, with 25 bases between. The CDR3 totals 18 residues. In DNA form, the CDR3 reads TGCGCCAGCAGCTTGTCCTTTTCACCGGGGTCGGATCGGCATACGCAGTATTTT. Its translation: CASSLSFSPGSDRHTQYF. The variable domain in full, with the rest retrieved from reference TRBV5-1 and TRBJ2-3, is KAGVTQTPRYLIKTRGQQVTLSCSPISGHRSVSWYQQTPGQGLQFLFEYFSETQRNKGNFPGRFSGRQFSNSRSEMNVSTLELGDSALYLCASSLSFSPGSDRHTQYFGPGTRLTVL.

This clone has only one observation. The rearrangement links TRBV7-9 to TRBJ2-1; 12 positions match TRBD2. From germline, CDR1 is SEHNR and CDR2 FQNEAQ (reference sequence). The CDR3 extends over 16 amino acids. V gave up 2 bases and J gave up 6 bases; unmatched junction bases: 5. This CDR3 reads CASSLPGLAGLNEQFF. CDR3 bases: TGTGCCAGCAGCTTACCAGGACTAGCGGGGCTCAATGAGCAGTTCTTC.

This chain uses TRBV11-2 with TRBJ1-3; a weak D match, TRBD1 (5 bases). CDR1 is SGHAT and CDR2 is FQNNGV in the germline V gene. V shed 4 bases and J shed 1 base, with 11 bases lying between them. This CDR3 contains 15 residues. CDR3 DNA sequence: TGTGCCAGCAGCTCCACAGGCGAGTCTGGAAACACCATATATTTT. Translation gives CASSSTGESGNTIYF.

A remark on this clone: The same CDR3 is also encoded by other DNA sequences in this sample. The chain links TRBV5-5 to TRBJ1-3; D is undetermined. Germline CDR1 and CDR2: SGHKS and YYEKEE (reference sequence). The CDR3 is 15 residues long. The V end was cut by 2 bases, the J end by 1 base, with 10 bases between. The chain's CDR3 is CASSFSTDSGNTIYF. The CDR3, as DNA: TGTGCCAGCAGCTTTTCTACAGATTCTGGAAACACCATATATTTT. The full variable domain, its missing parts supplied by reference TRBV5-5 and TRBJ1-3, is DAGVTQSPTHLIKTRGQQVTLRCSPISGHKSVSWYQQVLGQGPQFIFQYYEKEERGRGNFPDRFSARQFPNYSSELNVNALLLGDSALYLCASSFSTDSGNTIYFGEGSWLTVV.

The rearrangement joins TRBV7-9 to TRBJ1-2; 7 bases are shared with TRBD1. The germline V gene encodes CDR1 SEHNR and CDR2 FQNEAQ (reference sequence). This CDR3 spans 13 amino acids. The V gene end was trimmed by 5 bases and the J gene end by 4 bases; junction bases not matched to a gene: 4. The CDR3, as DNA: TGTGCCAGCAGCGAAGGGGGCAGCTATGGCTACACCTTC. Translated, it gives CASSEGGSYGYTF.

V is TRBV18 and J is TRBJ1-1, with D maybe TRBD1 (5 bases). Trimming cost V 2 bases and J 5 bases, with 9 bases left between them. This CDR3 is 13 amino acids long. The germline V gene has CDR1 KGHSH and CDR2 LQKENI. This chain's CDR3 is CASSPGGKTEAFF. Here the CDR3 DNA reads TGTGCCAGCTCACCAGGGGGGAAAACTGAAGCTTTCTTT.

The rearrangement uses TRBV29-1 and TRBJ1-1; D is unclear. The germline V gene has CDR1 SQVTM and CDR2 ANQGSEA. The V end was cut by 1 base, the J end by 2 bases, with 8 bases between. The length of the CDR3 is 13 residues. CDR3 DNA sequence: TGCAGCGTTGAAGGCACTGCTAACACTGAAGCTTTCTTT. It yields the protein CSVEGTANTEAFF.

The chain's CDR3 is CASSLALAYQETQYF. In nucleotides, the CDR3 is TGTGCCAGCAGCTTAGCTTTGGCTTACCAAGAGACCCAGTACTTC. The V gene is TRBV7-2, the J gene TRBJ2-5; the D is unclear. This CDR3 is built from 15 residues. Germline V lookup: CDR1 SGHTA, CDR2 FQGNSA. V dropped 0 bases and J dropped 0 bases, with 8 bases sitting between them.

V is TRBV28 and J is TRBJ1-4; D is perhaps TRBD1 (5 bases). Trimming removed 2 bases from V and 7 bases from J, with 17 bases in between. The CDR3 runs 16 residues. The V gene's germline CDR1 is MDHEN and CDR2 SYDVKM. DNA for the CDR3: TGTGCCAGCAGTTTAGGCCTTGGGGGTCTCGGTGAAAAACTGTTTTTT. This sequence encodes CASSLGLGGLGEKLFF.

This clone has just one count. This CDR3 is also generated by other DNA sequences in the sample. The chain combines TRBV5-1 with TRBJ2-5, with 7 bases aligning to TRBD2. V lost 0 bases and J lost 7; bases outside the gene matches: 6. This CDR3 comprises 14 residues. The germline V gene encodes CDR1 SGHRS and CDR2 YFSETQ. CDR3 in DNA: TGCGCCAGCAGCTTGGATGCGGGCGGGGGGACCCAGTACTTC. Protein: CASSLDAGGGTQYF.

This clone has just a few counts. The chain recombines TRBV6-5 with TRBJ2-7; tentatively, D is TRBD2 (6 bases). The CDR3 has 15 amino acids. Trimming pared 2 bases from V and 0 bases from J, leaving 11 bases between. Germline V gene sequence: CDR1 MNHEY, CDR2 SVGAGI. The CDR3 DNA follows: TGTGCCAGCAGTTACGGGCGGGGTAGCTCCTACGAGCAGTACTTC. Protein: CASSYGRGSSYEQYF.

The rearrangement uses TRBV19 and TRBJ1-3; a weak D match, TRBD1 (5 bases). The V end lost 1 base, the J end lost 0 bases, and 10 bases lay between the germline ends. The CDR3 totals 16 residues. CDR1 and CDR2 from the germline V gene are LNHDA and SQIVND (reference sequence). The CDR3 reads CASSIGQTVSGNTIYF. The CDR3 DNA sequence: TGTGCCAGTAGTATAGGACAGACCGTCTCTGGAAACACCATATATTTT.

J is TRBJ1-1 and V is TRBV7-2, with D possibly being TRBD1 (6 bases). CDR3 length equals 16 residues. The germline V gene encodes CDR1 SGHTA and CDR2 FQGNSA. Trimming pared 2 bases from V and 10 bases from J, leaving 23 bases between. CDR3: CASSLNPGTGARGAFF. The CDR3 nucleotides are TGTGCCAGCAGCTTAAACCCCGGGACGGGAGCCAGGGGAGCTTTCTTT. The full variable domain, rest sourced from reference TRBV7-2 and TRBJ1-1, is GAGVSQSPSNKVTEKGKDVELRCDPISGHTALYWYRQSLGQGLEFLIYFQGNSAPDKSGLPSDRFSAERTGGSVSTLTIQRTQQEDSAVYLCASSLNPGTGARGAFFGQGTRLTVV.

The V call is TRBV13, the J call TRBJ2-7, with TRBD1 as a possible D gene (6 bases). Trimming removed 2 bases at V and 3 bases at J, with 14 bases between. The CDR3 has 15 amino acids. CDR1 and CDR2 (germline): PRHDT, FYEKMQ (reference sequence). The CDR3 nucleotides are TGTGCCAGCAGCTTATCCTCACAGGGCCGCTACGAGCAGTACTTC. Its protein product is CASSLSSQGRYEQYF.